This TCR beta chain was identified in a study of blood T cell repertoires in COVID-19. The overall study: Samples of COVID-19 (acute and convalescent) were obtained from the United States, Italy and Spain. In each case, the material was cDNA or gDNA derived from T cells, B-cell-depleted T cells, or PBMCs.

This clone showed up just once. Assay used: immunoSEQ multiplex PCR; TCRdb lists only in-frame clones, some missing. The sample gives about 140,000 clones, around 86% of which show up once; 8% to 9.5% is in the top ten. V lost 9 bases, J lost 7 bases, and 10 bases lay in between. The germline V gene has CDR1 SGHTS and CDR2 YDEGEE. The CDR3 is made up of 11 amino acids. The V gene is TRBV5-8, the J gene TRBJ2-2; D uncertain. Sequencing was carried out using peripheral blood. The clonotype originates from a woman aged 55-70 years with active or convalescent COVID-19. CDR3 DNA: TGTGCCACCAACGGGTTCGGGGAGCTGTTTTTT. Protein sequence: CATNGFGELFF.